This T cell receptor (beta chain) was identified during a study of T cell repertoires in cytomegalovirus infection. Study as a whole: Indications came from public TCR beta signatures; they pointed to CMV infection and to a matching HLA type. General study results and limits: Across the ex vivo response, the dominant clonotypes were HLA-C-restricted CMV-specific TCR beta clonotypes.

The V segment lost 3 bases and the J segment 1 base; nucleotides outside the gene matches: 5. Germline V gene data show CDR1 as LNHNV and CDR2 as YYDKDF (reference sequence). CDR3 length equals 17 residues. TCRdb re-analysed the reads in MiXCR, keeping a single row per CDR3 protein. The repertoire holds approximately 550,000 distinct CDR3 sequences, with approximately 16% as singletons. Of note for this clonotype: Its cognate antigen is unknown. The CDR3 ends on some other residue instead of the conserved phenylalanine or tryptophan, so this is likely a read error.

The sample comprised CD8+ T cells from PBMCs. The chain combines TRBV15 with TRBJ1-6; 8 bases are a match to TRBD1. This receptor was taken from a human donor in good health (CMV status not recorded). Some clones in this sample may be carry-over from other donors' samples. This chain's CDR3 is CATSRDRVLSYNSPLHL. The CDR3 nucleotides read TGTGCCACCAGCAGGGACAGGGTTTTGTCCTATAATTCACCCCTCCACTTG.